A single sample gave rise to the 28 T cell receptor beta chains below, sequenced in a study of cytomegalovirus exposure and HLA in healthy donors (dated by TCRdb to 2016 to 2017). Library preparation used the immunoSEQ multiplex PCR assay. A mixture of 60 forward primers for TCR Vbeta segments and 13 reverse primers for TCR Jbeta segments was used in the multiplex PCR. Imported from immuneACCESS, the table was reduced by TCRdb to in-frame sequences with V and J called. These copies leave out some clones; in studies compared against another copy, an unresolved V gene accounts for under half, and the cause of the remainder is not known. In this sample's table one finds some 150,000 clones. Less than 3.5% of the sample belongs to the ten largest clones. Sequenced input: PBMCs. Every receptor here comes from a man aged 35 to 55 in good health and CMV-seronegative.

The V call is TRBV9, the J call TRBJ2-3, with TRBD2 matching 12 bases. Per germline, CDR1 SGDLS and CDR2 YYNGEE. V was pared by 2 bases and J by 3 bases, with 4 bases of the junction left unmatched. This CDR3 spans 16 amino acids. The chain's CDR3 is CASSVGLAGTTDTQYF. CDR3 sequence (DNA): TGTGCCAGCAGCGTTGGACTAGCGGGGACAACAGATACGCAGTATTTT. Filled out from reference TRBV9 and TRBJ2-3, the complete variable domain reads DSGVTQTPKHLITATGQRVTLRCSPRSGDLSVYWYQQSLDQGLQFLIQYYNGEERAKGNILERFSAQQFPDLHSELNLSSLELGDSALYFCASSVGLAGTTDTQYFGPGTRLTVL.

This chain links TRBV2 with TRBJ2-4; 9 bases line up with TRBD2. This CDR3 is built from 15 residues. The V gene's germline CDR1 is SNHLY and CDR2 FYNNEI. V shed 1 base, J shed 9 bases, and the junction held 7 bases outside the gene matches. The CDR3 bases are TGTGCCAGCAGTGAAGAGGTTAGCGGGGGTGGCATTCAGTACTTC. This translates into CASSEEVSGGGIQYF.

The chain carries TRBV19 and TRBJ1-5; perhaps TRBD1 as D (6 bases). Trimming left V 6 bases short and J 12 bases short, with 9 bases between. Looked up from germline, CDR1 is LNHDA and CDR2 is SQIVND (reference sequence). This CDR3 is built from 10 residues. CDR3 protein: CASRGASQHF. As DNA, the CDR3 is TGTGCCAGTAGGGGGGCAAGCCAGCATTTT. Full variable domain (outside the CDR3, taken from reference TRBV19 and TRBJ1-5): DGGITQSPKYLFRKEGQNVTLSCEQNLNHDAMYWYRQDPGQGLRLIYYSQIVNDFQKGDIAEGYSVSREKKESFPLTVTSAQKNPTAFYLCASRGASQHFGDGTRLSIL.

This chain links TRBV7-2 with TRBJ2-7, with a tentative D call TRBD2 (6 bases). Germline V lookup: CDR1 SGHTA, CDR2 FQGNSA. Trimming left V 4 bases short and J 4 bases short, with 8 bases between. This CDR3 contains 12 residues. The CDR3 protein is CASSSGAYEQYF. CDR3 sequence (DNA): TGTGCCAGCAGCTCGGGAGCTTACGAGCAGTACTTC. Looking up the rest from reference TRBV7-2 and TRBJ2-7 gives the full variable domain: GAGVSQSPSNKVTEKGKDVELRCDPISGHTALYWYRQSLGQGLEFLIYFQGNSAPDKSGLPSDRFSAERTGGSVSTLTIQRTQQEDSAVYLCASSSGAYEQYFGPGTRLTVT.

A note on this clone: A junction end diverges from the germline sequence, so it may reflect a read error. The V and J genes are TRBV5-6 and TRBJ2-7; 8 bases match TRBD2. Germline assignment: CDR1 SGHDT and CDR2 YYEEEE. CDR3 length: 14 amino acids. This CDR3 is CASSPAGGAYGQYF. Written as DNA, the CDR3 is TGTGCCAGCAGCCCCGCGGGGGGCGCCTACGGGCAGTACTTC.

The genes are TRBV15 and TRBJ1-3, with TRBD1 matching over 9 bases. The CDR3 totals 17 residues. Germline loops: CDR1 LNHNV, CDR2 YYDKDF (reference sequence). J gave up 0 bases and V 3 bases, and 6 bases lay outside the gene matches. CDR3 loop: CATSRGTGISSGNTIYF. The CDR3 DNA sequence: TGTGCCACCAGCAGGGGGACAGGGATTAGCTCTGGAAACACCATATATTTT.

Here the CDR3 reads CASSRESGVNQPQHF. The CDR3 nucleotides read TGTGCCAGCAGTAGGGAAAGCGGGGTCAATCAGCCCCAGCATTTT. This rearrangement joins TRBV6-4 to TRBJ1-5; D is undetermined. Per the germline V gene, CDR1 is MRHNA and CDR2 is SNTAGT. There are 15 residues in the CDR3. Trimming took off 5 bases at V and 3 bases at J, with 14 bases between the two ends.

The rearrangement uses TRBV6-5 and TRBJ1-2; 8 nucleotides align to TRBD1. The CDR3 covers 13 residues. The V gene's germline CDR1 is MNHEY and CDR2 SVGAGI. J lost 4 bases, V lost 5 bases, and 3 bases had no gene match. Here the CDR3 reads CASSRQGSYGYTF. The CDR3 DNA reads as TGTGCCAGCAGTCGACAGGGGAGCTATGGCTACACCTTC.

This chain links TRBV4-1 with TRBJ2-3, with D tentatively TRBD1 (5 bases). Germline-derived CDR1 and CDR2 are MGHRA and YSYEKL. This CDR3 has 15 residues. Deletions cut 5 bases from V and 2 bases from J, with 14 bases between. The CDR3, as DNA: TGCGCCAGCAGCATCCGACAGATTTCCACAGATACGCAGTATTTT. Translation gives CASSIRQISTDTQYF.

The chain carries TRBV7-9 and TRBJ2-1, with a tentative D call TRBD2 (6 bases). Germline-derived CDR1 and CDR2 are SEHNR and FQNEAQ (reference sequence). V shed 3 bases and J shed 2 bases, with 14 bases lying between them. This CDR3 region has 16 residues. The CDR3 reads CASSFRAGKAYNEQFF. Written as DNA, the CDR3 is TGTGCCAGCAGCTTTAGGGCGGGGAAAGCCTACAATGAGCAGTTCTTC.

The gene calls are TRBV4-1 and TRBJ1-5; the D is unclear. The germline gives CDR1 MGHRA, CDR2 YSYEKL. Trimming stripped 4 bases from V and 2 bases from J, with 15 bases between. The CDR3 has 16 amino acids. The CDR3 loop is CASSPTDSGGNQPQHF. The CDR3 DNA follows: TGCGCCAGCAGCCCTACGGACTCCGGCGGCAATCAGCCCCAGCATTTT.

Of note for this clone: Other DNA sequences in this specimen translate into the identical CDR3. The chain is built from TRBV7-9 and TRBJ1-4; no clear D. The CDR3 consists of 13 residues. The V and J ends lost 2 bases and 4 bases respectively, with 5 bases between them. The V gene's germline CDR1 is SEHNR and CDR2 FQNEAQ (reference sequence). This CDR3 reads CASSLYGNEKLFF. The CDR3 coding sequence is TGTGCCAGCAGCTTATACGGTAATGAAAAACTGTTTTTT.

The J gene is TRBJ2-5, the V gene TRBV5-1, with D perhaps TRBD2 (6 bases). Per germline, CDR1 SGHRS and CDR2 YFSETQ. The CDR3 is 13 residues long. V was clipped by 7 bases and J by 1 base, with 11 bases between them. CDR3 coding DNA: TGCGCCAGCTATCGGGACTTCCAAGAGACCCAGTACTTC. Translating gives CASYRDFQETQYF. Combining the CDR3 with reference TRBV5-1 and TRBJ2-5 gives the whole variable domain KAGVTQTPRYLIKTRGQQVTLSCSPISGHRSVSWYQQTPGQGLQFLFEYFSETQRNKGNFPGRFSGRQFSNSRSEMNVSTLELGDSALYLCASYRDFQETQYFGPGTRLLVL.

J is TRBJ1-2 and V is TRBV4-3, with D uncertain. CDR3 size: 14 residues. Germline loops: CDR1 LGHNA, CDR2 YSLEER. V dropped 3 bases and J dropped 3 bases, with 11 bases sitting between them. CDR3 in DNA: TGCGCCAGCAGCCAGGGCGGGGTGTACTATGGCTACACCTTC. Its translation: CASSQGGVYYGYTF.

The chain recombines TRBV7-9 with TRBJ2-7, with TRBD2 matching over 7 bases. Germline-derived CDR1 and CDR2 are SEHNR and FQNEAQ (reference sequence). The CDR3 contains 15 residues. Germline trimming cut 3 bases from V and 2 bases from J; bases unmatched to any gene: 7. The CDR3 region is CASSFHSGATYEQYF. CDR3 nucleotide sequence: TGTGCCAGCAGCTTCCACAGCGGGGCCACCTACGAGCAGTACTTC.

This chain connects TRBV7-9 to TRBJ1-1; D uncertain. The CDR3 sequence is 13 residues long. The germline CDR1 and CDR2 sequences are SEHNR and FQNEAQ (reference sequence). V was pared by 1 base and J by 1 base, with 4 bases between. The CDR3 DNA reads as TGTGCCAGCAGCTTAGAACAGAACACTGAAGCTTTCTTT. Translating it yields CASSLEQNTEAFF.

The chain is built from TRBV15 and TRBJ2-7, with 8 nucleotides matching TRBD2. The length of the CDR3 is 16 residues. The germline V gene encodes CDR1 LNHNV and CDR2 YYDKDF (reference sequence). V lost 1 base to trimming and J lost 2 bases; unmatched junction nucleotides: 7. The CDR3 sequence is CATSRVRAGGAYEQYF. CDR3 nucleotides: TGTGCCACCAGCAGAGTAAGGGCGGGGGGCGCCTACGAGCAGTACTTC. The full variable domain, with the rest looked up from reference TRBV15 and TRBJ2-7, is DAMVIQNPRYQVTQFGKPVTLSCSQTLNHNVMYWYQQKSSQAPKLLFHYYDKDFNNEADTPDNFQSRRPNTSFCFLDIRSPGLGDTAMYLCATSRVRAGGAYEQYFGPGTRLTVT.

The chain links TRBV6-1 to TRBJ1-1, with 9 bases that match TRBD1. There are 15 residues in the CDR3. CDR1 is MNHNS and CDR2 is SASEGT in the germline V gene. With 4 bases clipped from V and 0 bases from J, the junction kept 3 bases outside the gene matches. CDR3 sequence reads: CASSVGQGMNTEAFF. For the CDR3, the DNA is TGTGCCAGCAGTGTTGGACAGGGGATGAACACTGAAGCTTTCTTT.

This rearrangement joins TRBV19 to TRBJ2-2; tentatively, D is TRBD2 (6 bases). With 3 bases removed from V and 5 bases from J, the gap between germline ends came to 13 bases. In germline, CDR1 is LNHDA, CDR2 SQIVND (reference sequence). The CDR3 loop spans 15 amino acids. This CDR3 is CASSMGGSLTGELFF. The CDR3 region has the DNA TGTGCCAGTAGTATGGGGGGTTCTCTGACCGGGGAGCTGTTTTTT.

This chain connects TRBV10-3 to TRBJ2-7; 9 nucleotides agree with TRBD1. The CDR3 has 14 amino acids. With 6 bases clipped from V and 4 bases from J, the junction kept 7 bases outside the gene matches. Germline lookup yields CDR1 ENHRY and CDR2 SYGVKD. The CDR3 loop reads CAIRGTGFTYEQYF. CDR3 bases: TGTGCCATCAGGGGGACAGGGTTTACTTACGAGCAGTACTTC.

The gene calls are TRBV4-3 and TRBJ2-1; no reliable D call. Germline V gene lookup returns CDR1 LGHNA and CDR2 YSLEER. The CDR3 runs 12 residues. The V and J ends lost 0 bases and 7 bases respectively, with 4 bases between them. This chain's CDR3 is CASSQDRNEQFF. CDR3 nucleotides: TGCGCCAGCAGCCAAGATAGAAATGAGCAGTTCTTC.

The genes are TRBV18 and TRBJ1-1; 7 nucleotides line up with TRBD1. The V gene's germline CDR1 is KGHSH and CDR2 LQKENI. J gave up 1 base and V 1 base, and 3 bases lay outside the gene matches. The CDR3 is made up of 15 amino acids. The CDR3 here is CASSPLAGGNTEAFF. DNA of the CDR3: TGTGCCAGCTCACCACTTGCAGGGGGGAACACTGAAGCTTTCTTT.

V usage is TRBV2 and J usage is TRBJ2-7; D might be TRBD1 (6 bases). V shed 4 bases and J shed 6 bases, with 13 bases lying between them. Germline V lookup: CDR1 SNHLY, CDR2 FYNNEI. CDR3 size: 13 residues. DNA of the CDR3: TGTGCCAGCAGTGCACAGGGATTTAGCGAGCAGTACTTC. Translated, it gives CASSAQGFSEQYF. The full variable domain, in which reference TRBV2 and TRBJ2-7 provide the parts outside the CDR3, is EPEVTQTPSHQVTQMGQEVILRCVPISNHLYFYWYRQILGQKVEFLVSFYNNEISEKSEIFDDQFSVERPDGSNFTLKIRSTKLEDSAMYFCASSAQGFSEQYFGPGTRLTVT.

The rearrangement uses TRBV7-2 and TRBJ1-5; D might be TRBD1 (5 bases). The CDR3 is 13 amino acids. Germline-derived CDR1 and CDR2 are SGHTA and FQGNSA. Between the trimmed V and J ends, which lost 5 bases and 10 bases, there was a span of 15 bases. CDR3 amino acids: CASSPGEGRPQHF. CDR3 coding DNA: TGTGCCAGCAGCCCGGGGGAGGGTAGACCCCAGCATTTT.

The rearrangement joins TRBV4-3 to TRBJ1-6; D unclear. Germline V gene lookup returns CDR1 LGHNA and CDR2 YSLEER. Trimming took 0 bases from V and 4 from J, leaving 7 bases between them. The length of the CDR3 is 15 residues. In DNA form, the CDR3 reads TGCGCCAGCAGCCAAGACCCGGGGTATAATTCACCCCTCCACTTT. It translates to CASSQDPGYNSPLHF.

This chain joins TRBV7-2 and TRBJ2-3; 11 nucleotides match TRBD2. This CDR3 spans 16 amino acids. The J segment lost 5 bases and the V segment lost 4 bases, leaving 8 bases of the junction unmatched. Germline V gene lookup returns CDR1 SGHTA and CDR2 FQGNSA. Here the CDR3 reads CASSSVSGGAKDTQYF. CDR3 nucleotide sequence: TGTGCCAGCAGCTCCGTTAGCGGGGGGGCCAAAGATACGCAGTATTTT.

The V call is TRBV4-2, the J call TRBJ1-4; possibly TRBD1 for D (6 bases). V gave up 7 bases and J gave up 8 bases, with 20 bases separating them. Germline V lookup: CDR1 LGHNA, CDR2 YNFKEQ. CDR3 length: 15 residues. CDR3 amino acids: CASTQGGGLWEKLFF. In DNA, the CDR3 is TGTGCCAGCACCCAGGGAGGGGGGCTATGGGAAAAACTGTTTTTT.

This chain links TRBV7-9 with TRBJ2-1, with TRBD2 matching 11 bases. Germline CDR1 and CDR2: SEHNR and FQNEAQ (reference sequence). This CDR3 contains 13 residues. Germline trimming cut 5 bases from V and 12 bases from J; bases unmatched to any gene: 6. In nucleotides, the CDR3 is TGTGCCAGCAGCAGAACTAGCGGGGGACGGCAGTTCTTC. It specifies CASSRTSGGRQFF.